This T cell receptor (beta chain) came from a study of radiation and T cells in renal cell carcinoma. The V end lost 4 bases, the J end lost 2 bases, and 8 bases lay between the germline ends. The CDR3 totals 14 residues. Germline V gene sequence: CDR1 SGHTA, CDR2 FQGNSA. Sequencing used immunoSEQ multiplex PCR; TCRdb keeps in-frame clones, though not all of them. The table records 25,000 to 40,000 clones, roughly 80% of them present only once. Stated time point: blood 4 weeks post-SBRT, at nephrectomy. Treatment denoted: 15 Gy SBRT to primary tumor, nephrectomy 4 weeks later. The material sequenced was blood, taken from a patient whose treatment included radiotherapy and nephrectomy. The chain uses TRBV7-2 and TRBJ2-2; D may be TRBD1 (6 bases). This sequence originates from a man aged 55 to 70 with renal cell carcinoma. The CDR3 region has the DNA TGTGCCAGCAGCTCGGACAGAAACACCGGGGAGCTGTTTTTT. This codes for CASSSDRNTGELFF.